Shown below are 2 T cell receptor beta chains from a single sample sequenced in a study of T cell responses to AZD1222 COVID-19 vaccine. Assay used: immunoSEQ multiplex PCR; TCRdb lists only in-frame clones, some missing. In the table there are approximately 150,000 clones, just over 90% of which are singletons. This sample comprised peripheral blood, obtained on day 0 of MenACWY control vaccination. These receptors were obtained from an adult in good health.

V is TRBV5-5 and J is TRBJ1-2; D is undetermined. The CDR3 length is 14 residues. Germline V CDR1 and CDR2: SGHKS, YYEKEE (reference sequence). V gave up 0 bases and J gave up 1 base, with 7 bases separating them. The CDR3 protein is CASSLAPVNYGYTF. Written as DNA, the CDR3 is TGTGCCAGCAGCTTGGCCCCTGTTAACTATGGCTACACCTTC.

This clone came up a few times. The V call is TRBV3-1 (or the pseudogene TRBV3-2), the J call TRBJ2-5; tentatively, D is TRBD1 or TRBD2 (5 bases each). Germline V gives CDR1 LGHDT, CDR2 YNNKEL (reference sequence). The CDR3 has 17 amino acids. V lost 0 bases, J lost 5 bases, and 19 bases lay in between. The chain's CDR3 is CASSQDYNGGARETQYF. The CDR3 DNA is TGTGCCAGCAGCCAAGATTATAATGGGGGAGCGCGGGAGACCCAGTACTTC.